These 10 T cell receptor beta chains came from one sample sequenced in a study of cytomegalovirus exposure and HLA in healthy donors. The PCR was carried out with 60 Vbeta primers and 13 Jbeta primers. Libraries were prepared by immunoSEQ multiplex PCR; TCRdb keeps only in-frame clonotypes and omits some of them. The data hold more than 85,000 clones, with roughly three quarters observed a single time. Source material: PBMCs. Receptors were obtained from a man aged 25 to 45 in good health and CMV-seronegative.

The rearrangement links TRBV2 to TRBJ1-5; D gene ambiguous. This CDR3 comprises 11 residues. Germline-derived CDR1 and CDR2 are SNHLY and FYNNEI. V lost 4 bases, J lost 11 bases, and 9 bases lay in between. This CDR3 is CASSGSEAQHF. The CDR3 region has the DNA TGTGCCAGCAGTGGATCGGAGGCCCAGCATTTT.

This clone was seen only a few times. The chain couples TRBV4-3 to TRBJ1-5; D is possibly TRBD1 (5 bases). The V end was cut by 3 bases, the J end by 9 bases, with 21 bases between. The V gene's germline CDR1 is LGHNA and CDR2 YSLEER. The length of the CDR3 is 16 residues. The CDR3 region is CASSQGPGLSLGPQHF. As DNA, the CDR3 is TGCGCCAGCAGCCAGGGACCGGGACTCAGTTTGGGGCCCCAGCATTTT.

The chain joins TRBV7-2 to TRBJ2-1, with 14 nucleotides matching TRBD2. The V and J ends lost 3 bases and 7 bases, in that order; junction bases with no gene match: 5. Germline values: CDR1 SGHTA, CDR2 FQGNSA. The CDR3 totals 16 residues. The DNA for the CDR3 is TGTGCCAGCAGCTTGGTAGGGACTAGCGGGAGTAATGAGCAGTTCTTC. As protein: CASSLVGTSGSNEQFF. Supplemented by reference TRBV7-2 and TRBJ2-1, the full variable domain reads GAGVSQSPSNKVTEKGKDVELRCDPISGHTALYWYRQSLGQGLEFLIYFQGNSAPDKSGLPSDRFSAERTGGSVSTLTIQRTQQEDSAVYLCASSLVGTSGSNEQFFGPGTRLTVL.

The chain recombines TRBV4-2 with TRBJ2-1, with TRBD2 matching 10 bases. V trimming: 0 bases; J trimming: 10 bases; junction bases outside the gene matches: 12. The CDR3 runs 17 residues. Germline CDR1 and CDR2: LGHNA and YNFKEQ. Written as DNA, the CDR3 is TGTGCCAGCAGCCAAGATCGTGGAAGCGGGAGGGTTAACGAGCAGTTCTTC. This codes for CASSQDRGSGRVNEQFF.

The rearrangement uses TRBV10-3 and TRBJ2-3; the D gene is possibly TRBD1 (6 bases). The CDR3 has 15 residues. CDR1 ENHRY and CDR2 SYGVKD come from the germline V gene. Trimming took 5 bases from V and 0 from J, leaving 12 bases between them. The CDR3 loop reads CAISRTDRSTDTQYF. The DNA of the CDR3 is TGTGCCATCAGTAGGACGGACAGAAGCACAGATACGCAGTATTTT.

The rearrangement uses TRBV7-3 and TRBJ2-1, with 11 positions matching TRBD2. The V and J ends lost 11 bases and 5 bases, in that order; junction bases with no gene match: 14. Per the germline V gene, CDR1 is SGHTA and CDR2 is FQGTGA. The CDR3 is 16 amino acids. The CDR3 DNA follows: TGTGCCTCCTCACCGGGGGGACTAGCGGCCCACAATGAGCAGTTCTTC. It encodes CASSPGGLAAHNEQFF.

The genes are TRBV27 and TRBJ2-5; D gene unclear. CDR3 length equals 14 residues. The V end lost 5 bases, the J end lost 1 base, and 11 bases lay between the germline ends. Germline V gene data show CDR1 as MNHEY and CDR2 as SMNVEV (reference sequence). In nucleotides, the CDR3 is TGTGCCAGCAGTGTTGGCGGTCTCCAAGAGACCCAGTACTTC. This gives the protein CASSVGGLQETQYF.

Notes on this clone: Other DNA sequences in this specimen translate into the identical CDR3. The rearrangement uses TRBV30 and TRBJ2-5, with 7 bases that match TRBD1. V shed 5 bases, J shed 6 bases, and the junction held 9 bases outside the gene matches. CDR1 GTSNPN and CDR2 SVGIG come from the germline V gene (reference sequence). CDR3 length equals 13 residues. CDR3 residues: CAWEQGSRKTQYF. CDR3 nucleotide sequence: TGTGCCTGGGAACAGGGGTCTCGGAAGACCCAGTACTTC.

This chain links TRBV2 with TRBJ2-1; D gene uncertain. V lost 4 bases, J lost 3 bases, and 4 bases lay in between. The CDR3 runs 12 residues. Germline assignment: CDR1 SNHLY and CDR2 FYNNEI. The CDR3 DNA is TGTGCCAGCAGTGCAAACTACAATGAGCAGTTCTTC. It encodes CASSANYNEQFF.

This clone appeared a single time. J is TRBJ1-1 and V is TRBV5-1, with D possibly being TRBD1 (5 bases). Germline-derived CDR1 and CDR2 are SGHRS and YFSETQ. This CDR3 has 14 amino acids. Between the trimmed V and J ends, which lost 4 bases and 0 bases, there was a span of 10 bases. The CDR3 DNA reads TGCGCCAGCAGCGTGGACATTTTGAACACTGAAGCTTTCTTT. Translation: CASSVDILNTEAFF.